Presented here are 20 T cell receptor beta chains from one specimen sequenced in a study of CXCR3-negative and CXCR3-positive naive CD8 T cells. Whole-study results and caveats: Naive cells positive for CXCR3 carried more hydrophobic TRB CDR3s than CXCR3-negative ones.

Their target antigens are unknown. cDNA libraries for TRB were generated by 5' RACE incorporating UMI labels. Reanalyzing the 5' RACE reads, TCRdb keeps one entry per CDR3 protein, without DNA. The table lists 120,000 to 150,000 distinct CDR3 sequences. Sequenced sample: naive CXCR3+ CD8+ T cells from blood. Sample subset: CD45RO-CCR7+CD27+CD95- naive CD8+ T cells expressing CXCR3 (TNR3+). The receptors stem from a human donor in good health. Some clones in this sample may be carry-over from other donors' samples.

The rearrangement links TRBV29-1 to TRBJ2-7. The CDR3 has 13 amino acids. CDR1 SQVTM and CDR2 ANQGSEA come from the germline V gene. CDR3 in amino acids: CSVVGGELYEQYF.

The J gene is TRBJ2-7, the V gene TRBV5-1; the D call from TCRdb, TRBD1, cannot be confirmed without DNA. The germline V gene encodes CDR1 SGHRS and CDR2 YFSETQ. CDR3 size: 14 residues. The CDR3 reads CASSAGQGLDEQYF. Using reference TRBV5-1 and TRBJ2-7 for the parts outside the CDR3, the full variable domain is KAGVTQTPRYLIKTRGQQVTLSCSPISGHRSVSWYQQTPGQGLQFLFEYFSETQRNKGNFPGRFSGRQFSNSRSEMNVSTLELGDSALYLCASSAGQGLDEQYFGPGTRLTVT.

V is TRBV28 and J is TRBJ2-7; TCRdb picks TRBD1, but there is no DNA to check that call. From germline, CDR1 is MDHEN and CDR2 SYDVKM. The CDR3 runs to 13 residues. The CDR3 reads CASSFDRTYEQYF. The full variable domain, its missing parts supplied by reference TRBV28 and TRBJ2-7, is DVKVTQSSRYLVKRTGEKVFLECVQDMDHENMFWYRQDPGLGLRLIYFSYDVKMKEKGDIPEGYSVSREKKERFSLILESASTNQTSMYLCASSFDRTYEQYFGPGTRLTVT.

This chain links TRBV2 with TRBJ2-1; TCRdb gives TRBD1 as the D gene, but with no DNA this cannot be confirmed. The CDR3 sequence is 15 residues long. Germline V CDR1 and CDR2: SNHLY, FYNNEI. CDR3 in amino acids: CASYRRSSSYNEQFF.

The chain is built from TRBV9 and TRBJ1-3. This CDR3 is built from 16 residues. CDR1 SGDLS and CDR2 YYNGEE come from the germline V gene. The CDR3 reads CASSVDGLLSGNTIYF.

The chain links TRBV2 to TRBJ1-1; the TRBD1 assignment by TCRdb is unverifiable without DNA. The CDR3 runs to 12 residues. The V gene's germline CDR1 is SNHLY and CDR2 FYNNEI. The CDR3: CASSEWGQEAFF.

V and J are TRBV19 and TRBJ1-1; TCRdb lists TRBD1, though no DNA is available to test this call. Per the germline V gene, CDR1 is LNHDA and CDR2 is SQIVND (reference sequence). The CDR3 is 14 residues long. CDR3 region: CASSHLPEGTEAFF.

This chain joins TRBV5-1 and TRBJ2-7; TCRdb's D gene call, TRBD1, goes unchecked for lack of DNA. This CDR3 is built from 14 residues. Germline CDR1 reads SGHRS; CDR2 reads YFSETQ. The CDR3 region is CASSDRGASYEQYF.

The V gene is TRBV4-2, the J gene TRBJ1-5; TCRdb's D call of TRBD1 is untestable without DNA. The CDR3 length is 16 residues. Germline CDR1 LGHNA, CDR2 YNFKEQ. The CDR3: CASSQGQGDSNQPQHF.

This chain links TRBV7-6 with TRBJ2-3. The CDR3 loop spans 14 amino acids. CDR1 and CDR2 from the germline V gene are SGHVS and FNYEAQ. The CDR3 sequence is CASSFSGDTDTQYF. Using reference TRBV7-6 and TRBJ2-3 for the parts outside the CDR3, the full variable domain is GAGVSQSPRYKVTKRGQDVALRCDPISGHVSLYWYRQALGQGPEFLTYFNYEAQQDKSGLPNDRFSAERPEGSISTLTIQRTEQRDSAMYRCASSFSGDTDTQYFGPGTRLTVL.

The CDR3 sequence is CASSPNSGRSKNIQYF. The chain couples TRBV6-6 to TRBJ2-4; without DNA, the TCRdb call of TRBD2 cannot be checked. Germline lookup yields CDR1 MNHNY and CDR2 SVGAGI (reference sequence). This CDR3 is built from 16 residues.

V is TRBV7-2 and J is TRBJ2-2. Germline V gene lookup returns CDR1 SGHTA and CDR2 FQGNSA. CDR3 length: 13 amino acids. The CDR3 here is CASSWVDTGELFF. The full variable domain, completed using reference TRBV7-2 and TRBJ2-2, is GAGVSQSPSNKVTEKGKDVELRCDPISGHTALYWYRQSLGQGLEFLIYFQGNSAPDKSGLPSDRFSAERTGGSVSTLTIQRTQQEDSAVYLCASSWVDTGELFFGEGSRLTVL.

The rearrangement uses TRBV15 and TRBJ2-3; the D call of TRBD2 rests on TCRdb alone, since no DNA is present to check it. Germline V lookup: CDR1 LNHNV, CDR2 YYDKDF (reference sequence). The CDR3 runs 16 residues. The CDR3 spells CATSQYLAGVTDTQYF.

The V call is TRBV21-1, the J call TRBJ1-1. TRBV21-1 corresponds to a pseudogene. This CDR3 has 18 amino acids. The CDR3: CASSNDERTANLNTEAFF.

The rearrangement links TRBV6-5 to TRBJ2-2. Germline values: CDR1 MNHEY, CDR2 SVGAGI. This CDR3 has 16 amino acids. CDR3 amino acids: CASSPNVPIYTGELFF.

V usage is TRBV27 and J usage is TRBJ2-2; as DNA is missing, the TRBD1 call by TCRdb cannot be tested. Per germline, CDR1 MNHEY and CDR2 SMNVEV (reference sequence). The CDR3 contains 13 residues. The CDR3 loop is CASSRGVTGELFF.

The rearrangement uses TRBV9 and TRBJ1-1. The length of the CDR3 is 14 residues. CDR1 and CDR2 (germline): SGDLS, YYNGEE. CDR3 amino acids: CASSGSLADTEAFF.

The chain joins TRBV30 to TRBJ1-1; absent DNA, TCRdb's TRBD1 call cannot be checked. The CDR3 loop spans 14 amino acids. In germline, CDR1 is GTSNPN, CDR2 SVGIG (reference sequence). CDR3 sequence: CAWSTGTGDTEAFF.

This chain links TRBV28 with TRBJ2-1. Germline loops: CDR1 MDHEN, CDR2 SYDVKM. This CDR3 spans 15 amino acids. The CDR3 sequence: CASSFPTSSYNEQFF.

The chain employs TRBV4-3 and TRBJ2-1. Germline assignment: CDR1 LGHNA and CDR2 YSLEER. CDR3 length equals 15 residues. CDR3 sequence reads: CASSQGYHRYNEQFF.